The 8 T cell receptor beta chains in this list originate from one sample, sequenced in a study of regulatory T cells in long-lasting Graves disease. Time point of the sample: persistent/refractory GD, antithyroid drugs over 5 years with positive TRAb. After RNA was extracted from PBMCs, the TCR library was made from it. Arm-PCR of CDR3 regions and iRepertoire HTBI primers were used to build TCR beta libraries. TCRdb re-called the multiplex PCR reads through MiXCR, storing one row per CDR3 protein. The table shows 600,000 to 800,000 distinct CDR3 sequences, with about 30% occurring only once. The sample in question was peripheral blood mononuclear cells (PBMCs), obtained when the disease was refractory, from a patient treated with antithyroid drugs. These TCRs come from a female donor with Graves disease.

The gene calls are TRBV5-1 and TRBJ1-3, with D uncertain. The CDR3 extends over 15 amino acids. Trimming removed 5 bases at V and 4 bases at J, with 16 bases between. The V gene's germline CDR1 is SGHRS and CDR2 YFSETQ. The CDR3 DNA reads TGCGCCAGCAGTTCCGGACCCACGGAGGGAAACACCATATATTTT. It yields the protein CASSSGPTEGNTIYF.

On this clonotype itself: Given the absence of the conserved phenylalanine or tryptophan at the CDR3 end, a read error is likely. CDR3 bases: TGTGCCAGCAGTTTATCCCAGAACACTGAAGCTTTCCTT. As protein: CASSLSQNTEAFL. The rearrangement uses TRBV12-3 or TRBV12-4 and TRBJ1-1, with D unresolved. V was trimmed by 2 bases and J by 1 base, leaving 5 bases between them. The length of the CDR3 is 13 residues.

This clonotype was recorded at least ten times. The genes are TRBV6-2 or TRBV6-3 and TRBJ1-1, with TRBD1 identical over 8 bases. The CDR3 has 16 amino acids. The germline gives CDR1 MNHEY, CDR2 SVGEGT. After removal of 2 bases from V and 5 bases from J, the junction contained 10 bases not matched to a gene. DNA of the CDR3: TGTGCCAGCAGTTACGGGACAGGCGGGAGTGAGACTGAAGCTTTCTTT. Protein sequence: CASSYGTGGSETEAFF.

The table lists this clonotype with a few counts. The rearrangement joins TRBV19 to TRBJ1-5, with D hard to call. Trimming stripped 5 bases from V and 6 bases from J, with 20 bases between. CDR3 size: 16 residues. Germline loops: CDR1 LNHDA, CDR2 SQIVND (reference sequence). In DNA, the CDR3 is TGTGCCAGTAGTTGGCCCGGGTGGACTGAGGGTCAGCCCCAGCATTTT. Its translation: CASSWPGWTEGQPQHF. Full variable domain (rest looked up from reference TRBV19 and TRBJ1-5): DGGITQSPKYLFRKEGQNVTLSCEQNLNHDAMYWYRQDPGQGLRLIYYSQIVNDFQKGDIAEGYSVSREKKESFPLTVTSAQKNPTAFYLCASSWPGWTEGQPQHFGDGTRLSIL.

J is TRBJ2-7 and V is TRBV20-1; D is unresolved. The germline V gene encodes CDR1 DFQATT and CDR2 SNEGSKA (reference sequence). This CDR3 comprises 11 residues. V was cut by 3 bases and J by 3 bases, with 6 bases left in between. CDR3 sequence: CSASAIYEQYF. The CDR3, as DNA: TGCAGTGCTAGCGCGATCTACGAGCAGTACTTC.

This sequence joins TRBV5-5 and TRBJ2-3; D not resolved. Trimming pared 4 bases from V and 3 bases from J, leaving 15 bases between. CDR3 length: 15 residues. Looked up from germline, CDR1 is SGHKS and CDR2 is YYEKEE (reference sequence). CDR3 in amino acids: CASSGEGLRTDTQYF. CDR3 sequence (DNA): TGTGCCAGCAGCGGCGAAGGGTTGAGAACAGATACGCAGTATTTT. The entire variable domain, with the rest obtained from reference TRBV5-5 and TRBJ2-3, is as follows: DAGVTQSPTHLIKTRGQQVTLRCSPISGHKSVSWYQQVLGQGPQFIFQYYEKEERGRGNFPDRFSARQFPNYSSELNVNALLLGDSALYLCASSGEGLRTDTQYFGPGTRLTVL.

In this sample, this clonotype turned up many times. In nucleotides, the CDR3 is TGTGCCAGCGAAGACAGCCGACACAGCACAGATACGCAGTATTTT. Translation gives CASEDSRHSTDTQYF. V usage is TRBV28 and J usage is TRBJ2-3; TRBD1 might be the D (5 bases). CDR3 size: 15 residues. V was pared by 8 bases and J by 0 bases, with 15 bases between. The germline CDR1 and CDR2 sequences are MDHEN and SYDVKM.

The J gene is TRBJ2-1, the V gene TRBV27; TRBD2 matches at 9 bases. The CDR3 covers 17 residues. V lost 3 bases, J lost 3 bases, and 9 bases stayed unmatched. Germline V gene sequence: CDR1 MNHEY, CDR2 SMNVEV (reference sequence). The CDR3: CASSFRGTRGGYNEQFF. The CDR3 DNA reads TGTGCCAGCAGTTTCCGTGGGACGCGGGGGGGCTACAATGAGCAGTTCTTC.